This T cell receptor (beta chain) emerged from a study of T cell responses to AZD1222 COVID-19 vaccine. The CDR3 sequence is 19 residues long. The V end was cut by 4 bases, the J end by 7 bases, with 27 bases between. CDR1 SGHRS and CDR2 YFSETQ come from the germline V gene. Libraries were prepared by immunoSEQ multiplex PCR; TCRdb keeps only in-frame clonotypes and omits some of them. The sample includes more than 85,000 clones, around nine tenths of them seen just once. The sample was peripheral blood, taken 28 days after the second AZD1222 dose. The chain uses TRBV5-1 and TRBJ1-6; D gene ambiguous. The receptor was isolated from an adult who received the AZD1222 COVID-19 vaccine. As DNA, the CDR3 is TGCGCCAGCAGCCTATCAGTCGCACATCTACAAGGGAGCAATTCACCCCTCCACTTT. Protein product: CASSLSVAHLQGSNSPLHF. Complete variable domain (other parts from reference TRBV5-1 and TRBJ1-6): KAGVTQTPRYLIKTRGQQVTLSCSPISGHRSVSWYQQTPGQGLQFLFEYFSETQRNKGNFPGRFSGRQFSNSRSEMNVSTLELGDSALYLCASSLSVAHLQGSNSPLHFGNGTRLTVT.